One sample yielded the 17 T cell receptor beta chains listed below, sequenced in a study of metastatic and nonmetastatic thyroid tumors. TCRdb recomputed clones from the PCR reads via MiXCR. The data show tens of thousands of clones, with roughly 13% seen just once and around a quarter held by the top ten. All patients were untreated before thyroid surgery. The sample was blood. The source is a female donor with papillary thyroid cancer or a benign thyroid nodule (not recorded which). Some clones in this sample may be carry-over from other donors' samples.

A few counts support this clone. CDR3 coding DNA: TGTGCCAGCAGACCCACCTCGGGACAGGGCAATCAGCCCCAGCATTTT. This encodes CASRPTSGQGNQPQHF. The genes are TRBV27 and TRBJ1-5; TRBD1 matches 8 bases. The CDR3 sequence is 16 residues long. Losses at the gene ends were 6 bases for V and 2 bases for J; bases not matched to a gene: 9. Germline CDR1 MNHEY, CDR2 SMNVEV (reference sequence).

This clone was counted at least ten times. The rearrangement links TRBV10-2 to TRBJ1-5; D unclear. CDR3 length: 13 amino acids. Germline CDR1 reads WSHSY; CDR2 reads SAAADI. V lost 0 bases and J lost 6, with 6 bases in between. The CDR3 DNA reads TGCGCCAGCAGTGAGTCGGGAAGTCAGCCCCAGCATTTT. Protein sequence: CASSESGSQPQHF.

This clone was found many times. J is TRBJ1-2 and V is TRBV6-2 or TRBV6-3, with a tentative D call TRBD1 (5 bases). V was cut by 5 bases and J by 2 bases, with 9 bases left in between. This CDR3 contains 13 residues. Germline assignment: CDR1 MNHEY and CDR2 SVGEGT. CDR3 coding DNA: TGTGCCAGCAGTCGGACACAGAACTATGGCTACACCTTC. As protein: CASSRTQNYGYTF.

This clone has ten or more counts. The J gene is TRBJ2-7, the V gene TRBV5-1, with 10 bases identical to TRBD1. There are 14 residues in the CDR3. Germline trimming cut 7 bases from V and 4 bases from J; bases unmatched to any gene: 8. Germline values: CDR1 SGHRS, CDR2 YFSETQ. DNA of the CDR3: TGCGCCAGCCGCCCGACAGGGGGCCGGTACGAGCAGTACTTC. Its protein product is CASRPTGGRYEQYF.

Judged by abundance, this clone is medium-sized (0.01 to 0.1%). The CDR3 sequence: CANKGQLNSPLHF. The CDR3 DNA reads as TGTGCCAATAAGGGACAGCTTAATTCACCCCTCCACTTT. V and J are TRBV28 and TRBJ1-6; 7 nucleotides align to TRBD1. The CDR3 has 13 residues. J gave up 6 bases and V 10 bases, and 6 bases lay outside the gene matches. The germline gives CDR1 MDHEN, CDR2 SYDVKM.

The CDR3 loop reads CASSYGQGTPEAFF. The CDR3 DNA sequence: TGTGCCAGCAGTTACGGACAGGGCACCCCTGAAGCTTTCTTT. The chain uses TRBV6-2 or TRBV6-3 and TRBJ1-1; 8 bases fit TRBD1. The CDR3 has 14 residues. Germline V gene lookup returns CDR1 MNHEY and CDR2 SVGEGT. V was pared by 2 bases and J by 6 bases, with 5 bases of the junction left unmatched.

This clone showed up many times. This may arise from a read error, as a much more abundant clone is one base away. The gene calls are TRBV12-3 or TRBV12-4 and TRBJ2-2; D is uncertain. V was trimmed by 3 bases and J by 1 base, leaving 9 bases between them. The CDR3 totals 15 residues. The CDR3: CASSFPGGNTGELFF. CDR3 coding DNA: TGTGCCAGCAGTTTCCCGGGCGGGAACACCGGGGAGCTGTTTTTT.

This clone has a count of ten or more. CDR3 in amino acids: CSASPGTGSIEQYF. The DNA for the CDR3 is TGCAGTGCTAGCCCCGGGACAGGTTCAATAGAGCAGTACTTC. The V and J genes are TRBV20-1 and TRBJ2-7, with 8 bases aligning to TRBD1. The V gene's germline CDR1 is DFQATT and CDR2 SNEGSKA (reference sequence). V lost 3 bases and J lost 7; bases outside the gene matches: 11. The CDR3 has 14 residues.

The table lists this clone with many counts. At one of its ends the junction is not consistent with the germline gene, which may arise from a read error. The chain carries TRBV7-9 and TRBJ1-2; 7 bases match TRBD1. The CDR3 totals 11 residues. Germline V gene data show CDR1 as SEHNR and CDR2 as FQNEAQ (reference sequence). The DNA of the CDR3 is TGTGCCAGCAGCTTAGAGGGGGACAGCCGCTTC. Its protein product is CASSLEGDSRF.

This clone has a count of ten or more. V and J are TRBV5-1 and TRBJ2-7, with D perhaps TRBD1 (5 bases). CDR3 size: 12 residues. Germline CDR1 SGHRS, CDR2 YFSETQ. V was trimmed by 4 bases and J by 3 bases, leaving 8 bases between them. The DNA of the CDR3 is TGCGCCAGCAGCCCGGACAACTACGAGCAGTACTTC. Translation: CASSPDNYEQYF.

This clone was recorded at least ten times. This rearrangement joins TRBV20-1 to TRBJ2-1, with TRBD2 matching over 7 bases. Germline CDR1 is DFQATT and CDR2 is SNEGSKA (reference sequence). Trimming removed 5 bases from V and 4 bases from J; junction bases left unmatched: 23. This CDR3 comprises 19 residues. For the CDR3, the DNA is TGCAGTGCTTCCCCTCCGACTAGCTTAGAGGTTGGGAATTACAATGAGCAGTTCTTC. Protein product: CSASPPTSLEVGNYNEQFF.

This clone was observed many times. CDR3 coding DNA: TGTGCCAGTAGTCTTGACCCGGGAGCGGGGGCGAACACTGAAGCTTTCTTT. It is translated as CASSLDPGAGANTEAFF. J is TRBJ1-1 and V is TRBV19; D is perhaps TRBD1 (6 bases). The CDR3 spans 17 residues. V was pared by 5 bases and J by 1 base, with 20 bases between. From germline, CDR1 is LNHDA and CDR2 SQIVND (reference sequence).

This clone was recorded at least ten times. The J gene is TRBJ1-2, the V gene TRBV9; unclear D gene. Germline loops: CDR1 SGDLS, CDR2 YYNGEE. The CDR3 loop spans 15 amino acids. V lost 0 bases, J lost 3 bases, and 12 bases lay in between. Here the CDR3 reads CASSVGPSGDYGYTF. CDR3 DNA sequence: TGTGCCAGCAGCGTAGGACCGTCGGGAGACTATGGCTACACCTTC.

This clone appeared many times. The rearrangement links TRBV6-1 to TRBJ1-4, with a possible D match to TRBD1 (5 bases). In germline, CDR1 is MNHNS, CDR2 SASEGT. Trimming cost V 7 bases and J 1 base, with 7 bases left between them. The CDR3 runs to 13 residues. The CDR3 coding sequence is TGTGCCAGCACGGGGGTAACTAATGAAAAACTGTTTTTT. It codes for CASTGVTNEKLFF.

This clone was recorded at least ten times. This chain connects TRBV5-1 to TRBJ2-7; D is uncertain. From germline, CDR1 is SGHRS and CDR2 YFSETQ. V gave up 4 bases and J gave up 5 bases, with 13 bases separating them. The CDR3 is 13 residues long. The CDR3 DNA reads TGCGCCAGCAGCGCCTCCGGGCGTAACGAGCAGTACTTC. Encoded protein: CASSASGRNEQYF.

This clone is termed medium-sized. The chain combines TRBV28 with TRBJ2-2; no reliable D call. The germline CDR1 and CDR2 sequences are MDHEN and SYDVKM. The CDR3 spans 15 residues. Trimming pared 3 bases from V and 5 bases from J, leaving 13 bases between. CDR3 sequence: CASSLAPDGTGELFF. The CDR3 DNA sequence: TGTGCCAGCAGTTTGGCCCCTGACGGAACCGGGGAGCTGTTTTTT.

Relative to its sample, this clone is medium-sized (0.01 to 0.1%). V gene TRBV2 combines with J gene TRBJ1-2; 7 nucleotides align to TRBD1. Germline CDR1 is SNHLY and CDR2 is FYNNEI. This CDR3 has 13 residues. V dropped 6 bases and J dropped 4; count of bases not matched to a gene: 5. The CDR3 loop reads CASSLQGTYGYTF. The DNA of the CDR3 is TGTGCCAGCAGCCTACAGGGGACCTATGGCTACACCTTC.